This T cell receptor beta chain came from a study of T cells in women clearing cervical HPV infection. The overall study: No precancer developed; the control's incident HPV16 infection cleared within 12 months.

Libraries were prepared by immunoSEQ multiplex PCR; TCRdb keeps only in-frame clonotypes and omits some of them. Here the sample table reports about 21,000 clones. Looked up from germline, CDR1 is LGHNA and CDR2 is YNFKEQ. The CDR3 has 16 amino acids. General study points: Timing of associations relative to infection is unclear; T-cell subsets were not isolated. Repertoire richness, not evenness, was significantly elevated in CIN3+ cases versus controls. A classifier using richness and V gene abundances reached an AUC of under 0.9.

Of note for this clone: Its antigen is unknown. The germline gene is not matched at one end of the junction; a read error may be the cause. The observed sequence ends 3 residues before the CDR3 terminus, with the missing tail filled in from the germline J gene.

The rearrangement joins TRBV4-2 to TRBJ1-3; unclear D gene. This receptor was obtained from a woman between 18 and 75 years old with a cervical HPV16 infection that either progressed to CIN3+ or cleared (not recorded which). Sequenced sample: blood buffy coat. The DNA read from the CDR3 is TGCGCCAGCAGCCAAGATCCGCGGAGCTCTGGAAACACC. Translation gives CASSQDPRSSGNT. The whole CDR3 is CASSQDPRSSGNTIYF.